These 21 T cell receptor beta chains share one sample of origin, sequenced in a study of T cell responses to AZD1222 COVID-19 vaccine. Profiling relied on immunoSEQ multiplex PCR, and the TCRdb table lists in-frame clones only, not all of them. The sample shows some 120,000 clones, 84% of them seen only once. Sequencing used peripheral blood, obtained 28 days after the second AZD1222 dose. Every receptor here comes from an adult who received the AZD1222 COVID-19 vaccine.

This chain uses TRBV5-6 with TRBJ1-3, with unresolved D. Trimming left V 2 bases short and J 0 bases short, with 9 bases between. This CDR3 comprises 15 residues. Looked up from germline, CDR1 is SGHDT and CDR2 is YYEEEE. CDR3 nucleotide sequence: TGTGCCAGCAGCTTTTTTGGGAACTCTGGAAACACCATATATTTT. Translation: CASSFFGNSGNTIYF.

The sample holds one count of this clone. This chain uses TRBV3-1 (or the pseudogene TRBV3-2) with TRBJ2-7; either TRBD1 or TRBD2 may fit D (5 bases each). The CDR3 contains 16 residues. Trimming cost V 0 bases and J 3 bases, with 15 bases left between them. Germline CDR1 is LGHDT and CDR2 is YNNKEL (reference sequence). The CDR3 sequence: CASSQDSPGRFYEQYF. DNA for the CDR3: TGTGCCAGCAGCCAAGATAGCCCGGGACGGTTCTACGAGCAGTACTTC.

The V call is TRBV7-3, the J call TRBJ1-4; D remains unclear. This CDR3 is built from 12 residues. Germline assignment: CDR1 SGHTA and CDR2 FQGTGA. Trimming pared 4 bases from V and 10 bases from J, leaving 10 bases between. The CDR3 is CASSSLVGKLFF. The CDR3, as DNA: TGTGCCAGCAGCTCCCTGGTAGGAAAACTGTTTTTT. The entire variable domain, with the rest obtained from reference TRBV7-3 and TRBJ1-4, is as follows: GAGVSQTPSNKVTEKGKYVELRCDPISGHTALYWYRQSLGQGPEFLIYFQGTGAADDSGLPNDRFFAVRPEGSVSTLKIQRTERGDSAVYLCASSSLVGKLFFGSGTQLSVL.

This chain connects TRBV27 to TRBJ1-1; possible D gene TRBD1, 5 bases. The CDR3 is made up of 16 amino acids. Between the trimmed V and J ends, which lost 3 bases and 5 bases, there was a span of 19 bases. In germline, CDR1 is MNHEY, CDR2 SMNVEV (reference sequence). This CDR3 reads CASSFEMGRGLTEAFF. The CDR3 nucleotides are TGTGCCAGCAGTTTCGAAATGGGGAGGGGCCTAACTGAAGCTTTCTTT.

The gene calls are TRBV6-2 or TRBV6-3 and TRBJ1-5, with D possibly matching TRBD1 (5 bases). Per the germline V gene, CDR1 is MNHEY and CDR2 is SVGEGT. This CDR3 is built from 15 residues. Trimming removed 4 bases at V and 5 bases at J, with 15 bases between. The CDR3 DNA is TGTGCCAGCAGTTCGGGGCGGGTTGAGTATCAGCCCCAGCATTTT. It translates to CASSSGRVEYQPQHF.

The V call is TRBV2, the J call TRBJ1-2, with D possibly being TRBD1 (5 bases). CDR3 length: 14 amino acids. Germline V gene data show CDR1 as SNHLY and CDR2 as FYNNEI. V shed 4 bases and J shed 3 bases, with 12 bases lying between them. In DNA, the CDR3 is TGTGCCAGCAGTGGAGTCGGGACGGACTATGGCTACACCTTC. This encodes CASSGVGTDYGYTF.

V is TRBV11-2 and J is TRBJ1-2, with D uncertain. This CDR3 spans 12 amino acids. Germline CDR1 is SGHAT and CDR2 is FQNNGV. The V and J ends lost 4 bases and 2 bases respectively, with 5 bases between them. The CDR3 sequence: CASSSSNYGYTF. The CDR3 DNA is TGTGCCAGCAGCTCCAGCAACTATGGCTACACCTTC.

The CDR3 region is CAWSVSGLATDTQYF. For the CDR3, the DNA is TGTGCCTGGAGTGTTTCGGGACTAGCGACAGATACGCAGTATTTT. This chain connects TRBV30 to TRBJ2-3, with 10 bases fitting TRBD2. Losses at the gene ends were 0 bases for V and 3 bases for J; bases not matched to a gene: 3. The germline V gene has CDR1 GTSNPN and CDR2 SVGIG (reference sequence). The CDR3 sequence is 15 residues long.

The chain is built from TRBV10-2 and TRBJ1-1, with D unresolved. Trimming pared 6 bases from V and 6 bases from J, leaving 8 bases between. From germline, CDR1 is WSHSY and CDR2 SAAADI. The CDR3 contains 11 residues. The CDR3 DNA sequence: TGCGCCAGCAGGGAAGGATCTGAAGCTTTCTTT. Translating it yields CASREGSEAFF.

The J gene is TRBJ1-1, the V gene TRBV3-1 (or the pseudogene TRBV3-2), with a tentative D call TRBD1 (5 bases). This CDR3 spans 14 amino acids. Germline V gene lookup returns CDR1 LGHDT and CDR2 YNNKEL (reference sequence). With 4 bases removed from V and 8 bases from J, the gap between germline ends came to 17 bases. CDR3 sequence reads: CASSPLGTSLEAFF. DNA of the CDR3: TGTGCCAGCAGCCCACTCGGGACGTCATTAGAAGCTTTCTTT.

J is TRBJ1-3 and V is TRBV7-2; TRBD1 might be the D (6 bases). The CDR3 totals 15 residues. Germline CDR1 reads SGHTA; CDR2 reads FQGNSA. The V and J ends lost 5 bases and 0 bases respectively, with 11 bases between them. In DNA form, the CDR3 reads TGTGCCAGCAGCCAGAGGGGGGACTCTGGAAACACCATATATTTT. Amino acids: CASSQRGDSGNTIYF.

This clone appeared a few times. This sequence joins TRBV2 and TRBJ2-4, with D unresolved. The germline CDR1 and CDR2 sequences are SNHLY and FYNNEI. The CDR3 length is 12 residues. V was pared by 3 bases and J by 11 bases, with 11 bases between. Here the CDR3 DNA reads TGTGCCAGCAGTGAGGAAGGATCCCTTCAGTACTTC. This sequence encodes CASSEEGSLQYF.

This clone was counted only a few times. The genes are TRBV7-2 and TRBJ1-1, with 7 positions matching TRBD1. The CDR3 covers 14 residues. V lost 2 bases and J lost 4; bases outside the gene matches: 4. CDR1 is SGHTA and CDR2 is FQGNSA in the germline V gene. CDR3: CASSLLPGGTEAFF. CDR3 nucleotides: TGTGCCAGCAGCTTACTCCCAGGGGGCACTGAAGCTTTCTTT.

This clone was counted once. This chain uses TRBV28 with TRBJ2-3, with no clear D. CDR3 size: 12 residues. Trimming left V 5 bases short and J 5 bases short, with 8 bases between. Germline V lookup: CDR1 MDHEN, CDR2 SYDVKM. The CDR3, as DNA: TGTGCCAGCAGTCTACGTGAAGATACGCAGTATTTT. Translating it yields CASSLREDTQYF.

CDR3 DNA sequence: TGTGCCAGCAGCTTAGGGGACGGGAATGAAAAACTGTTTTTT. This sequence encodes CASSLGDGNEKLFF. This chain joins TRBV7-2 and TRBJ1-4; D may be TRBD1 (5 bases). V lost 1 base to trimming and J lost 5 bases, with 8 bases between them. CDR1 and CDR2 from the germline V gene are SGHTA and FQGNSA. The CDR3 loop spans 14 amino acids.

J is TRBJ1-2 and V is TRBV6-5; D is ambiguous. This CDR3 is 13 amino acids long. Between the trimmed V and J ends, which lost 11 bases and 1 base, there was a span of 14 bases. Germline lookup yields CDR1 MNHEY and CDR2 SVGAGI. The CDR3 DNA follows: TGTGCCGGTAGGCTAGAAAGTAACTATGGCTACACCTTC. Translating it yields CAGRLESNYGYTF.

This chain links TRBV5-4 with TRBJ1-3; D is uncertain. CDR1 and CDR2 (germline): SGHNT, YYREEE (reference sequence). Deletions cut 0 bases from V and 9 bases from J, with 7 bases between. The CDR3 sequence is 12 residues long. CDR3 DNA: TGTGCCAGCAGCTTGGGCTCTTCCACCATATATTTT. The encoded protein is CASSLGSSTIYF.

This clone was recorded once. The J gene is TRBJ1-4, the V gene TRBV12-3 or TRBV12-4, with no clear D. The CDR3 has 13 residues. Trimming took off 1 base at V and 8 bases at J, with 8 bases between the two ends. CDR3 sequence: CASSLEGGEKLFF. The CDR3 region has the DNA TGTGCCAGCAGTTTAGAGGGAGGGGAAAAACTGTTTTTT.

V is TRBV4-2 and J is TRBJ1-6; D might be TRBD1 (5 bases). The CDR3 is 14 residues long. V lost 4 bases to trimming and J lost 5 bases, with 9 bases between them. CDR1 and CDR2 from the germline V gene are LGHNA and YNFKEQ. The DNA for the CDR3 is TGTGCCAGCAGCCTCCCGGGGGATAATTCACCCCTCCACTTT. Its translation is CASSLPGDNSPLHF.

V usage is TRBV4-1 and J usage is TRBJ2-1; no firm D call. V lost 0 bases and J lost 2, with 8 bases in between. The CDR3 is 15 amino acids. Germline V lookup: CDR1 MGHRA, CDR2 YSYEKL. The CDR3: CASSQDRGTYNEQFF. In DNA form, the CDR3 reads TGCGCCAGCAGCCAAGATCGAGGCACCTACAATGAGCAGTTCTTC.

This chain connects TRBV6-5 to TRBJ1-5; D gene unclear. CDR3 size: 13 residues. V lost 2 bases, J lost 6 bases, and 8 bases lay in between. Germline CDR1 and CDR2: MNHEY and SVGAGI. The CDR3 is CASSYNSGQPQHF. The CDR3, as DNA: TGTGCCAGCAGTTACAATTCGGGTCAGCCCCAGCATTTT.